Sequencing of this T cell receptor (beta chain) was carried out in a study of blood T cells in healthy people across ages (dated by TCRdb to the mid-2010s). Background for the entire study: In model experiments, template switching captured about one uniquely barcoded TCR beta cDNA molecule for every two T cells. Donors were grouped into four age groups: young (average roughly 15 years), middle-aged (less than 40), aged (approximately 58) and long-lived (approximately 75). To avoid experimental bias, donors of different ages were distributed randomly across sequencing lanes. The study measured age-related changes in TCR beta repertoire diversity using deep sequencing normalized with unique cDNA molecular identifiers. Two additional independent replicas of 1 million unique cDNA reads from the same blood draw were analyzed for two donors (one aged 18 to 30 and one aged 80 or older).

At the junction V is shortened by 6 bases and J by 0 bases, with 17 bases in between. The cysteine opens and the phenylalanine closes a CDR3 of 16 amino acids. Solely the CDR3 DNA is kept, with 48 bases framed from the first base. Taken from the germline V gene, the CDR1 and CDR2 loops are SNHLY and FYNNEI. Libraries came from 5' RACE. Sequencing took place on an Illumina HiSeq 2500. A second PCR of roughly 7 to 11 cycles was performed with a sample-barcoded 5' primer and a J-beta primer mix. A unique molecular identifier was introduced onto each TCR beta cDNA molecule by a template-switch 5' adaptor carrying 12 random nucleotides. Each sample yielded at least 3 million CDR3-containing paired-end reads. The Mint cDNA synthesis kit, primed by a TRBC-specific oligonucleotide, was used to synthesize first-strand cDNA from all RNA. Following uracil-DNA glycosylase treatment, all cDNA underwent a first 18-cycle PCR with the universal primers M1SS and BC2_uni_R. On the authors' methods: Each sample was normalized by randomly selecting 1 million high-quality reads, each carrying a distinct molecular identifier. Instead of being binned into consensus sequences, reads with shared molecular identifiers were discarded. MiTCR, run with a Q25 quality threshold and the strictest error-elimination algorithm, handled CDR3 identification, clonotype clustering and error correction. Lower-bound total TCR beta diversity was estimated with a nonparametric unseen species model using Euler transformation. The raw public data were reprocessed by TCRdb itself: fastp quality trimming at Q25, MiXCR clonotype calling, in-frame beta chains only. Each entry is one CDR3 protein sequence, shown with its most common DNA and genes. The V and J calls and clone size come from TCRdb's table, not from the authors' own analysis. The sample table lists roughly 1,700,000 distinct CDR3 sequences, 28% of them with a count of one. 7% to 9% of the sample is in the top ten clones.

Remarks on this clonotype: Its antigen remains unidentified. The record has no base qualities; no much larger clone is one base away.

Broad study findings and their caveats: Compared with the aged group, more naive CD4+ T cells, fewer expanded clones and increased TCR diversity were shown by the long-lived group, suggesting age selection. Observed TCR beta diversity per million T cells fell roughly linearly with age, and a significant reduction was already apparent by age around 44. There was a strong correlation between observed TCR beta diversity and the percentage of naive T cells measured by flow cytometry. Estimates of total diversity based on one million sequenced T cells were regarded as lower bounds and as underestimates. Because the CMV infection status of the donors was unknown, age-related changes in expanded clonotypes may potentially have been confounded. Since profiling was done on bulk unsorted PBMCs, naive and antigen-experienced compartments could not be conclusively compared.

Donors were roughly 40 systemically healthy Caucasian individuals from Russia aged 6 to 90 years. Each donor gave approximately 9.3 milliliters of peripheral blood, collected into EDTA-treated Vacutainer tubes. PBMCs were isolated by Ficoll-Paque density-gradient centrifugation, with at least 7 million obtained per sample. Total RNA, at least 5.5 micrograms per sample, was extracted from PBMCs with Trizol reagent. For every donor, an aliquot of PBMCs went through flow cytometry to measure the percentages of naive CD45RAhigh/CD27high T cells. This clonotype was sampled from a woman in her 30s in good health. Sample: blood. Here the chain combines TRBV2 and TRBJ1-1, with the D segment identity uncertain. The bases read TGTGCCAGCAGCGTGGGTCCGACGGGCGTGAACACTGAAGCTTTCTTT. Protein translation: CASSVGPTGVNTEAFF.